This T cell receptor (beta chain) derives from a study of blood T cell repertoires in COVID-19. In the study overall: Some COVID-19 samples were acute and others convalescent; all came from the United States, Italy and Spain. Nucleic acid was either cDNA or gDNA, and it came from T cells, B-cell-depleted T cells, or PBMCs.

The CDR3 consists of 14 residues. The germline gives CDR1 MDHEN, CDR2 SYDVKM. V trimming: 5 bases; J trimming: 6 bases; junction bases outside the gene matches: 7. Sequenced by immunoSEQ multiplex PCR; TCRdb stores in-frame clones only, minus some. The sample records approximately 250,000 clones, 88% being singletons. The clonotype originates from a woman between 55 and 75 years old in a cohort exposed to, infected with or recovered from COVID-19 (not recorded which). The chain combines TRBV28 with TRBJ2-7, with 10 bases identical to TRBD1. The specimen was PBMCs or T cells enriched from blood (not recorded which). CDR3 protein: CASSRDRGSSEQYF. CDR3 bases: TGTGCCAGCAGTCGGGACAGGGGTAGTAGCGAGCAGTACTTC. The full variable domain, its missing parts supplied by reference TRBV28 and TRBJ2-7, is DVKVTQSSRYLVKRTGEKVFLECVQDMDHENMFWYRQDPGLGLRLIYFSYDVKMKEKGDIPEGYSVSREKKERFSLILESASTNQTSMYLCASSRDRGSSEQYFGPGTRLTVT.